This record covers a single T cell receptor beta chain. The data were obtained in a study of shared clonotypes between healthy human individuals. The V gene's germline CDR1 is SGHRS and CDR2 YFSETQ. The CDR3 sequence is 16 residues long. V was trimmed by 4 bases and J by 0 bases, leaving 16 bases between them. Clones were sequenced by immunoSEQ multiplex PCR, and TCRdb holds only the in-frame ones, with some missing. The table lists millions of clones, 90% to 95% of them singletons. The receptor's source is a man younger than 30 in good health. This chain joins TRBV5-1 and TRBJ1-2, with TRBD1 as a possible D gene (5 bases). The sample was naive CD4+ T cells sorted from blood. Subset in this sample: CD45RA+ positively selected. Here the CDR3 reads CASSRTGSSSNYGYTF. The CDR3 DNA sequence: TGCGCCAGCAGCCGTACAGGATCCTCGTCTAACTATGGCTACACCTTC.